The 24 T cell receptor beta chains listed next were all sequenced from one sample in a study of blood T cell repertoires in COVID-19. Profiled with immunoSEQ multiplex PCR; TCRdb holds only in-frame clones, not every one. The repertoire has a few hundred thousand clones, just under 90% of them found once; the top ten carry about 1.2%. Sequencing input: PBMCs or T cells enriched from blood (not recorded which). The receptor source for this set is a man aged 25 to 40 who had recovered from COVID-19.

The rearrangement links TRBV15 to TRBJ2-4; TRBD2 aligns across 10 bases. CDR3 length: 18 residues. V trimming: 5 bases; J trimming: 2 bases; junction bases outside the gene matches: 12. Germline V gene sequence: CDR1 LNHNV, CDR2 YYDKDF (reference sequence). The CDR3 DNA sequence: TGTGCCACCAGCGGATCGACTAGCGGGCAGGGATCCAAAAACATTCAGTACTTC. Translating gives CATSGSTSGQGSKNIQYF.

This chain links TRBV29-1 with TRBJ2-2; 9 nucleotides match TRBD2. The CDR3 covers 13 residues. V lost 6 bases and J lost 6; bases outside the gene matches: 5. In germline, CDR1 is SQVTM, CDR2 ANQGSEA. This CDR3 is CSVRRGGAGELFF. CDR3 sequence (DNA): TGCAGCGTGAGGCGGGGGGGCGCCGGGGAGCTGTTTTTT.

The rearrangement joins TRBV11-2 to TRBJ1-1, with D unresolved. The CDR3 totals 14 residues. Trimming stripped 1 base from V and 2 bases from J, with 8 bases between. CDR1 SGHAT and CDR2 FQNNGV come from the germline V gene. CDR3 amino acids: CASSLVRVNTEAFF. Here the CDR3 DNA reads TGTGCCAGCAGCTTAGTTCGGGTAAACACTGAAGCTTTCTTT.

The chain links TRBV13 to TRBJ2-3, with D hard to call. The CDR3 extends over 15 amino acids. CDR1 is PRHDT and CDR2 is FYEKMQ in the germline V gene (reference sequence). Trimming stripped 3 bases from V and 2 bases from J, with 12 bases between. CDR3 sequence: CASSFGSENTDTQYF. The CDR3 DNA reads as TGTGCCAGCAGCTTCGGCAGCGAAAACACAGATACGCAGTATTTT.

This rearrangement joins TRBV9 to TRBJ1-6, with D perhaps matching TRBD1 (5 bases). Trimming shortened V by 0 bases and J by 7 bases, and 8 bases separated the two germline ends. Germline CDR1 reads SGDLS; CDR2 reads YYNGEE. The CDR3 is made up of 14 amino acids. Here the CDR3 reads CASSVADSNSPLHF. The CDR3 bases are TGTGCCAGCAGCGTAGCTGACAGCAATTCACCCCTCCACTTT.

The chain is built from TRBV5-4 and TRBJ2-5, with TRBD2 matching 10 bases. Germline-derived CDR1 and CDR2 are SGHNT and YYREEE (reference sequence). The CDR3 has 16 amino acids. V shed 0 bases and J 3 bases; nucleotides not matched to a gene: 5. CDR3 sequence reads: CASSLGTSGKKETQYF. In DNA form, the CDR3 reads TGTGCCAGCAGCTTGGGCACTAGCGGGAAGAAAGAGACCCAGTACTTC. Using reference TRBV5-4 and TRBJ2-5 for the parts outside the CDR3, the full variable domain is ETGVTQSPTHLIKTRGQQVTLRCSSQSGHNTVSWYQQALGQGPQFIFQYYREEENGRGNFPPRFSGLQFPNYSSELNVNALELDDSALYLCASSLGTSGKKETQYFGPGTRLLVL.

The gene calls are TRBV6-5 and TRBJ1-4; perhaps TRBD1 as D (5 bases). This CDR3 is 14 amino acids long. V was cut by 8 bases and J by 4 bases, with 14 bases left in between. CDR1 is MNHEY, CDR2 SVGAGI, per germline. The CDR3 region is CASSADTYNEKLFF. CDR3 nucleotides: TGTGCCAGCTCCGCGGACACTTATAATGAAAAACTGTTTTTT.

The V and J genes are TRBV2 and TRBJ1-5; D not resolved. This CDR3 has 14 residues. Trimming removed 7 bases at V and 2 bases at J, with 12 bases between. Germline V CDR1 and CDR2: SNHLY, FYNNEI. CDR3 bases: TGTGCCAGCACTTACCGGCGGGGCAATCAGCCCCAGCATTTT. This sequence encodes CASTYRRGNQPQHF.

The chain uses TRBV5-1 and TRBJ2-7; the match to TRBD1 covers 10 bases. V shed 3 bases, J shed 1 base, and the junction held 4 bases outside the gene matches. Germline CDR1 is SGHRS and CDR2 is YFSETQ. The CDR3 has 15 amino acids. The DNA for the CDR3 is TGCGCCAGCAGCTCGACAGGGGGCGAGTCCTACGAGCAGTACTTC. Amino acid sequence: CASSSTGGESYEQYF. Full variable domain (outside the CDR3, taken from reference TRBV5-1 and TRBJ2-7): KAGVTQTPRYLIKTRGQQVTLSCSPISGHRSVSWYQQTPGQGLQFLFEYFSETQRNKGNFPGRFSGRQFSNSRSEMNVSTLELGDSALYLCASSSTGGESYEQYFGPGTRLTVT.

The chain carries TRBV10-3 and TRBJ1-2, with TRBD1 as a possible D gene (6 bases). The CDR3 runs to 14 residues. V was cut by 2 bases and J by 4 bases, with 11 bases left in between. Germline V CDR1 and CDR2: ENHRY, SYGVKD. For the CDR3, the DNA is TGTGCCATCAGTGAGCTACAGGGTGCCTATGGCTACACCTTC. Translation: CAISELQGAYGYTF.

The chain employs TRBV9 and TRBJ1-1; D perhaps matches TRBD1 (6 bases). The CDR3 consists of 14 residues. The germline CDR1 and CDR2 sequences are SGDLS and YYNGEE. The V end was cut by 3 bases, the J end by 1 base, with 10 bases between. The CDR3 DNA follows: TGTGCCAGCAGCGCCGGACAGCAGAACACTGAAGCTTTCTTT. It yields the protein CASSAGQQNTEAFF.

The V and J genes are TRBV2 and TRBJ2-7; D is undetermined. This CDR3 is 14 amino acids long. V was clipped by 3 bases and J by 1 base, with 10 bases between them. CDR1 and CDR2 (germline): SNHLY, FYNNEI. The CDR3 loop is CASSDNSLSYEQYF. The CDR3, as DNA: TGTGCCAGCAGTGATAACAGTTTATCCTACGAGCAGTACTTC.

The gene calls are TRBV28 and TRBJ2-7, with 11 positions matching TRBD1. This CDR3 contains 16 residues. Germline CDR1 MDHEN, CDR2 SYDVKM. V shed 5 bases and J 4 bases; nucleotides not matched to a gene: 10. In DNA, the CDR3 is TGTGCCAGCAGTGATTCCTCGAGGGACAGGGGGTACGAGCAGTACTTC. The encoded protein is CASSDSSRDRGYEQYF.

This sequence joins TRBV27 and TRBJ1-5; TRBD1 agrees at 7 bases. This CDR3 contains 14 residues. Looked up from germline, CDR1 is MNHEY and CDR2 is SMNVEV (reference sequence). Unmatched junction bases numbered 4, after V lost 8 bases and J lost 0 bases. CDR3 sequence: CASGTGDSNQPQHF. The DNA of the CDR3 is TGTGCCAGCGGTACAGGGGATAGCAATCAGCCCCAGCATTTT.

The chain recombines TRBV7-6 with TRBJ1-3; 9 positions match TRBD1. J gave up 0 bases and V 5 bases, and 20 bases lay outside the gene matches. The germline V gene has CDR1 SGHVS and CDR2 FNYEAQ. The CDR3 consists of 21 residues. The CDR3 region has the DNA TGTGCCAGCAGCGCTAGGGCCCCGGACAGGGGAACACCGAGCTCTGGAAACACCATATATTTT. It codes for CASSARAPDRGTPSSGNTIYF.

The chain recombines TRBV4-2 with TRBJ2-5; TRBD2 matches 9 bases. The length of the CDR3 is 16 residues. From germline, CDR1 is LGHNA and CDR2 YNFKEQ. Losses at the gene ends were 0 bases for V and 5 bases for J; bases not matched to a gene: 7. CDR3 in amino acids: CASSQEAGGPRETQYF. CDR3 nucleotides: TGTGCCAGCAGCCAAGAGGCGGGGGGGCCGAGGGAGACCCAGTACTTC.

CDR3 DNA: TGCGCCAGCAGACAAGGGAGTAGCTCCTACAATGAGCAGTTCTTC. Residues: CASRQGSSSYNEQFF. V gene TRBV5-1 combines with J gene TRBJ2-1; D is perhaps TRBD2 (5 bases). The CDR3 totals 15 residues. Trimming took 5 bases from V and 0 from J, leaving 12 bases between them. The germline V gene encodes CDR1 SGHRS and CDR2 YFSETQ.

The V and J genes are TRBV6-1 and TRBJ1-2; 7 bases fit TRBD1. Germline V CDR1 and CDR2: MNHNS, SASEGT. The CDR3 runs to 16 residues. The ends lost 2 bases at V and 3 bases at J; junction bases unmatched: 9. The CDR3 loop reads CASSEQPTGDDYGYTF. In nucleotides, the CDR3 is TGTGCCAGCAGTGAACAACCAACAGGGGACGACTATGGCTACACCTTC.

This clone was counted once. The chain employs TRBV25-1 and TRBJ1-3; D is perhaps TRBD1 (5 bases). The germline V gene has CDR1 MGHDK and CDR2 SYGVNS. V shed 2 bases and J shed 3 bases, with 14 bases lying between them. The CDR3 covers 16 residues. CDR3 nucleotides: TGTGCCAGCAGTGAAGTGGGGGGTTATGGTGGAAACACCATATATTTT. This sequence encodes CASSEVGGYGGNTIYF.

The J gene is TRBJ2-7, the V gene TRBV27; 7 bases fit TRBD2. Germline V gene lookup returns CDR1 MNHEY and CDR2 SMNVEV (reference sequence). Unmatched junction bases numbered 5, after V lost 5 bases and J lost 1 base. The CDR3 consists of 14 residues. DNA of the CDR3: TGTGCCAGCAGTCACCAAGCGGGATCCTACGAGCAGTACTTC. This sequence encodes CASSHQAGSYEQYF.

The sample holds a few counts of this clone. The gene calls are TRBV5-1 and TRBJ2-2; 8 bases agree with TRBD1. The CDR3 runs 14 residues. Germline CDR1 SGHRS, CDR2 YFSETQ. The V and J ends lost 4 bases and 7 bases, in that order; junction bases with no gene match: 6. The DNA for the CDR3 is TGCGCCAGCAGCGAGGACAGGGCCGGCGGGGAGCTGTTTTTT. Translation gives CASSEDRAGGELFF.

This chain connects TRBV7-2 to TRBJ1-5; 11 bases are shared with TRBD1. In germline, CDR1 is SGHTA, CDR2 FQGNSA. The CDR3 is made up of 17 amino acids. After removal of 3 bases from V and 7 bases from J, the junction contained 11 bases not matched to a gene. CDR3 amino acids: CASSFYRTGGDIQPQHF. The CDR3 bases are TGTGCCAGCAGCTTCTACCGGACAGGGGGCGATATCCAGCCCCAGCATTTT. Together with reference TRBV7-2 and TRBJ1-5, the CDR3 gives the full variable domain: GAGVSQSPSNKVTEKGKDVELRCDPISGHTALYWYRQSLGQGLEFLIYFQGNSAPDKSGLPSDRFSAERTGGSVSTLTIQRTQQEDSAVYLCASSFYRTGGDIQPQHFGDGTRLSIL.

V is TRBV4-3 and J is TRBJ2-3; 9 bases line up with TRBD1. Germline lookup yields CDR1 LGHNA and CDR2 YSLEER. The CDR3 spans 22 residues. With 4 bases clipped from V and 0 bases from J, the junction kept 23 bases outside the gene matches. Here the CDR3 DNA reads TGCGCCAGCAGCCTTCGTGGTCCGGACAGGGGTTCAGGGACGAAGAGCACAGATACGCAGTATTTT. Amino acids: CASSLRGPDRGSGTKSTDTQYF.

CDR3 sequence (DNA): TGTGCCAGTAGTATTAATGGACTAAACACTGAAGCTTTCTTT. Its protein product is CASSINGLNTEAFF. The chain recombines TRBV19 with TRBJ1-1; unclear D gene. V lost 3 bases to trimming and J lost 2 bases, with 10 bases between them. The CDR3 runs to 14 residues. The V gene's germline CDR1 is LNHDA and CDR2 SQIVND (reference sequence).